The table lists the clone carrying this T cell receptor (beta chain) with a few counts. What it binds is not known. A single record per CDR3 protein comes from TCRdb applying MiXCR to the 5' RACE reads. In the table there are 80,000 to 130,000 distinct CDR3 sequences, more than 9.5% of which are singletons. The germline gives CDR1 DFQATT, CDR2 SNEGSKA (reference sequence). The CDR3 is 18 residues long. V lost 1 base, J lost 9 bases, and 25 bases lay in between. This entry comes from a study of T-cell memory formation after mild COVID-19. Study-level points and caveats: Nothing confirmed that second-wave clones peaking on day 37 were specific for SARS-CoV-2.

Specimen: PBMCs or a T cell subset sorted from them (not recorded which). The TCR was taken from a man younger than 35 who had mild COVID-19 (a few samples of this study predate the infection). Cell type and time point are not known. V gene TRBV20-1 combines with J gene TRBJ1-6, with a possible D match to TRBD1 (5 bases). The CDR3: CSARGDQVTLGSSSPLHF. The CDR3 bases are TGCAGTGCTAGAGGGGACCAGGTAACCTTAGGGTCGAGTTCACCCCTCCACTTT.